This T cell receptor (beta chain) comes out of a study of T cell repertoires in cytomegalovirus infection. Study in general: Indications of both CMV infection and matching HLA type were provided by public TCR beta signatures. Study results and caveats: Within the response measured ex vivo, HLA-C-restricted CMV-specific TCR beta clonotypes were dominant.

TCRdb redid the calling of the reads with MiXCR, one entry per CDR3 protein. The table has approximately 990,000 distinct CDR3 sequences, about a third seen once. CDR1 SNHLY and CDR2 FYNNEI come from the germline V gene. The V end was cut by 8 bases, the J end by 0 bases, with 18 bases between. This CDR3 is 16 amino acids long. This clonotype turned up a few times. Its antigen remains unknown. The chain joins TRBV2 to TRBJ2-3; D is tentatively TRBD1 or TRBD2 (5 bases each). This TCR was recovered from a human donor in good health (CMV status not recorded). Some clones in this sample may be carry-over from other donors' samples. Specimen: cultured CD8+ T cells from PBMCs, collected from culture after CMV antigen stimulation. Here the CDR3 DNA reads TGTGCCAGCGGGAGCGACGGGGCGGACAGCACAGATACGCAGTATTTT. Protein sequence: CASGSDGADSTDTQYF.